This entry is about one T cell receptor beta chain. Sequenced material consisted of expressed TCRB transcripts (all of the isolated RNA was reverse transcribed). Assay: immunoSEQ multiplex PCR; the TCRdb copy retains only in-frame clones and omits some. The data hold about half a million clones, with approximately 28% observed a single time. The data were obtained in a study of beta chain features in type 1 diabetes. Study overall: The patient and healthy donor groups were comparable for age, gender and cell yields. Examination covered around 110 million sorted cells spanning all samples.

The J segment lost 6 bases and the V segment lost 6 bases, leaving 9 bases of the junction unmatched. Per germline, CDR1 SQVTM and CDR2 ANQGSEA. This CDR3 region has 13 residues. Heparinised blood was drawn once per donor, averaging approximately 100 mL. Central memory, naive, regulatory and stem cell-like memory CD4+ cells were sorted by CD45RO/CCR7/CD25/CD127/CD95/CD27. The source is a man aged 18 to 29 in good health. The gene calls are TRBV29-1 and TRBJ2-7, with 9 bases identical to TRBD1. Material for sequencing was naive CD4+ T cells from blood. The CDR3 DNA sequence: TGCAGCGTGACCGGGACAGGGACATCCGAGCAGTACTTC. Protein product: CSVTGTGTSEQYF.